Listed below are T cell receptor beta chains from one sample, sequenced in a study of blood T cells in healthy people across ages. Via MiXCR, TCRdb re-called the 5' RACE reads, giving one row per CDR3 protein. Of roughly 1,700,000 distinct CDR3 sequences listed, roughly 30% are singletons. Sequencing used blood. These receptors came from a woman younger than 45 in good health. Both conserved end residues are part of each CDR3. The D gene is left open where the match is weak. Not every row has a clone size; where given, it reads once, few, many or a size class.

V: TRBV7-2; D: -; length: 15; size: -; J: TRBJ1-2; CDR3: CASSPSGITPYGYTF; DNA: TGTGCCAGCAGCCCCAGCGGGATCACCCCCTATGGCTACACCTTC
V: TRBV7-8; D: -; length: 16; size: -; J: TRBJ2-7; CDR3: CASSLGRGQRAYEQYF; DNA: TGTGCCAGCAGCTTAGGTCGTGGACAGCGGGCCTACGAGCAGTACTTC
V: TRBV9; D: -; length: 14; size: few; J: TRBJ2-5; CDR3: CVSSVKSSQETQYF; DNA: TGTGTCAGCAGCGTAAAATCCAGCCAAGAGACCCAGTACTTC
V: TRBV19; D: -; length: 13; size: -; J: TRBJ1-6; CDR3: CASTTGDNSPLHF; DNA: TGTGCCAGTACAACGGGGGATAATTCACCCCTCCACTTT
V: TRBV27; D: -; length: 14; size: few; J: TRBJ1-2; CDR3: CASSHPGKRDGYTF; DNA: TGTGCCAGCAGCCACCCGGGAAAGAGGGATGGCTACACCTTC
V: TRBV10-3; D: -; length: 14; size: -; J: TRBJ1-1; CDR3: CAISEFGAGAEAFF; DNA: TGTGCCATCAGTGAATTTGGGGCGGGGGCTGAAGCTTTCTTT
V: TRBV7-2; D: TRBD2; length: 16; size: -; J: TRBJ2-2; CDR3: CASTRDGGENTGELFF; DNA: TGTGCCAGCACGCGGGACGGGGGGGAAAACACCGGGGAGCTGTTTTTT
V: TRBV5-1; D: -; length: 14; size: many; J: TRBJ2-7; CDR3: CASSPLDGPGEQYF; DNA: TGCGCCAGCAGCCCACTGGACGGACCCGGGGAGCAGTACTTC
V: TRBV9; D: -; length: 14; size: -; J: TRBJ1-6; CDR3: CASSVEIENSPLHF; DNA: TGTGCCAGCAGCGTAGAAATTGAGAATTCACCCCTCCACTTT
V: TRBV20-1; D: -; length: 14; size: -; J: TRBJ1-2; CDR3: CSAREWDGVYGYTF; DNA: TGCAGTGCTAGAGAGTGGGACGGAGTTTATGGCTACACCTTC
V: TRBV29-1; D: -; length: 13; size: many; J: TRBJ2-3; CDR3: CSVSGSRTDTQYF; DNA: TGCAGCGTTAGCGGGTCTCGCACAGATACGCAGTATTTT
V: TRBV5-1; D: -; length: 16; size: -; J: TRBJ2-3; CDR3: CASSPEPGNPTDTQYF; DNA: TGCGCCAGCAGCCCCGAGCCGGGAAACCCCACAGATACGCAGTATTTT
V: TRBV28; D: TRBD1; length: 16; size: -; J: TRBJ1-2; CDR3: CASSLLLPGQGYDYTF; DNA: TGTGCCAGCAGCCTCTTACTTCCGGGACAGGGGTATGACTACACCTTC
V: TRBV9; D: TRBD1; length: 14; size: -; J: TRBJ1-1; CDR3: CASSVTGGRTEAFF; DNA: TGTGCCAGCAGCGTCACAGGGGGGCGGACTGAAGCTTTCTTT
V: TRBV15; D: -; length: 16; size: few; J: TRBJ2-3; CDR3: CATSRGAGYGTDTQYF; DNA: TGTGCCACCAGCAGAGGGGCAGGTTATGGCACAGATACGCAGTATTTT
V: TRBV24-1; D: TRBD1; length: 16; size: few; J: TRBJ2-7; CDR3: CATSDPGTGYSYEQYF; DNA: TGTGCCACCAGTGATCCGGGGACAGGGTACTCCTACGAGCAGTACTTC
V: TRBV7-2; D: TRBD2; length: 15; size: few; J: TRBJ2-1; CDR3: CASSRKTSDYNEQFF; DNA: TGTGCCAGCAGTCGCAAGACTAGCGACTACAATGAGCAGTTCTTC
V: TRBV28; D: TRBD2; length: 15; size: few; J: TRBJ2-1; CDR3: CASLKLAGVASEQFF; DNA: TGTGCCAGCCTAAAACTAGCGGGGGTTGCGAGTGAGCAGTTCTTC
V: TRBV28; D: TRBD1; length: 14; size: -; J: TRBJ2-2; CDR3: CASRRQGGTGELFF; DNA: TGTGCCAGCAGGAGACAGGGGGGCACCGGGGAGCTGTTTTTT
V: TRBV7-2; D: -; length: 14; size: -; J: TRBJ2-1; CDR3: CASTRGRGNNEQFF; DNA: TGTGCCAGCACACGGGGTAGGGGTAACAATGAGCAGTTCTTC
V: TRBV7-2; D: TRBD2; length: 14; size: few; J: TRBJ2-5; CDR3: CASSLAGGGETRYF; DNA: TGTGCCAGCAGCTTAGCGGGCGGGGGAGAGACCCGGTACTTC
V: TRBV6-6; D: -; length: 12; size: few; J: TRBJ2-7; CDR3: CAAGDQPGEQYF; DNA: TGTGCCGCAGGGGACCAACCGGGGGAGCAGTACTTC
V: TRBV5-1; D: TRBD2; length: 18; size: -; J: TRBJ2-1; CDR3: CASSPRLAGGSSYNEQFF; DNA: TGCGCCAGCAGCCCCCGACTAGCGGGGGGGAGCTCCTACAATGAGCAGTTCTTC
V: TRBV7-2; D: -; length: 15; size: -; J: TRBJ2-5; CDR3: CASSLDGSEGGTQYF; DNA: TGTGCCAGCAGCTTAGACGGGAGTGAGGGGGGGACCCAGTACTTC
V: TRBV5-1; D: -; length: 17; size: few; J: TRBJ1-3; CDR3: CASSSAQQATGGNTIYF; DNA: TGCGCCAGCAGCTCGGCCCAACAAGCTACGGGCGGAAACACCATATATTTT
V: TRBV20-1; D: -; length: 14; size: -; J: TRBJ1-5; CDR3: CSARWSASNQPQHF; DNA: TGCAGTGCTAGATGGAGTGCTAGCAATCAGCCCCAGCATTTT
V: TRBV2; D: -; length: 15; size: -; J: TRBJ2-5; CDR3: CASNSRRGVGETQYF; DNA: TGTGCCAGCAATTCGAGGCGGGGAGTAGGGGAGACCCAGTACTTC
V: TRBV4-3; D: -; length: 14; size: -; J: TRBJ1-1; CDR3: CASSQEALNTEAFF; DNA: TGCGCCAGCAGCCAAGAGGCTTTGAACACTGAAGCTTTCTTT
V: TRBV7-3; D: -; length: 15; size: many; J: TRBJ2-7; CDR3: CASSPWTDLPYEQYF; DNA: TGTGCCAGCAGCCCATGGACGGATCTGCCTTACGAGCAGTACTTC
V: TRBV7-9; D: -; length: 16; size: few; J: TRBJ1-2; CDR3: CASSMKQGLLNYGYTF; DNA: TGTGCCAGCAGCATGAAACAAGGGCTGCTTAACTATGGCTACACCTTC
V: TRBV3-1; D: TRBD2; length: 15; size: -; J: TRBJ2-7; CDR3: CASSQDPGGGYEQYF; DNA: TGTGCCAGCAGCCAAGATCCGGGAGGAGGATACGAGCAGTACTTC
V: TRBV4-1; D: -; length: 17; size: -; J: TRBJ1-5; CDR3: CASSQDSGTGIQQPQHF; DNA: TGCGCCAGCAGCCAAGATTCGGGCACAGGGATTCAGCAGCCCCAGCATTTT
V: TRBV11-2; D: -; length: 12; size: few; J: TRBJ2-3; CDR3: CASSLDMDTQYF; DNA: TGTGCCAGCAGCTTAGATATGGATACGCAGTATTTT
V: TRBV5-5; D: -; length: 18; size: few; J: TRBJ2-3; CDR3: CASSLVLTSTGTTDTQYF; DNA: TGTGCCAGCAGCTTGGTACTGACATCGACAGGTACCACAGATACGCAGTATTTT
V: TRBV29-1; D: -; length: 10; size: few; J: TRBJ2-4; CDR3: CSVELNIQYF; DNA: TGCAGCGTTGAGCTGAACATTCAGTACTTC
V: TRBV30; D: TRBD1; length: 13; size: -; J: TRBJ2-7; CDR3: CAWSKDRVGERYF; DNA: TGTGCCTGGAGTAAGGACAGGGTAGGCGAGCGGTACTTC
V: TRBV12-3/TRBV12-4; D: -; length: 13; size: -; J: TRBJ1-5; CDR3: CASTLGLGQPQHF; DNA: TGTGCCAGCACTTTGGGGCTAGGTCAGCCCCAGCATTTT
V: TRBV29-1; D: TRBD1; length: 19; size: few; J: TRBJ1-2; CDR3: CSVEDSGVGQGARGYGYTF; DNA: TGCAGCGTTGAAGATAGTGGTGTGGGACAGGGGGCGCGGGGCTATGGCTACACCTTC
V: TRBV6-2/TRBV6-3; D: TRBD2; length: 18; size: many; J: TRBJ2-7; CDR3: CASSYSSYGTSGTYEQYF; DNA: TGTGCCAGCAGTTACTCGAGTTACGGAACTAGCGGGACCTACGAGCAGTACTTC
V: TRBV6-2/TRBV6-3; D: -; length: 14; size: few; J: TRBJ2-7; CDR3: CASSKAVEAGEQYF; DNA: TGTGCCAGCTCGAAGGCGGTAGAGGCAGGCGAGCAGTACTTC
V: TRBV5-1; D: -; length: 14; size: few; J: TRBJ2-4; CDR3: CASSLGAGTGIQYF; DNA: TGCGCCAGCAGCTTGGGTGCAGGGACGGGCATTCAGTACTTC
V: TRBV12-3/TRBV12-4; D: TRBD2; length: 16; size: -; J: TRBJ2-5; CDR3: CASSSYGGGTKDEQYF; DNA: TGTGCCAGCAGTTCTTATGGGGGTGGGACTAAGGATGAGCAGTACTTC
V: TRBV30; D: TRBD1; length: 12; size: once; J: TRBJ1-6; CDR3: CAWRDRGSPLHF; DNA: TGTGCCTGGAGGGACAGGGGTTCACCCCTCCACTTT
V: TRBV5-1; D: -; length: 12; size: -; J: TRBJ2-7; CDR3: CAGNGEAYEQYF; DNA: TGCGCCGGCAACGGGGAAGCTTACGAGCAGTACTTC
V: TRBV15; D: TRBD2; length: 16; size: few; J: TRBJ2-3; CDR3: CATSREASGNTDTQYF; DNA: TGTGCCACCAGCAGAGAGGCTAGCGGGAACACAGATACGCAGTATTTT
V: TRBV12-3/TRBV12-4; D: -; length: 15; size: many; J: TRBJ2-1; CDR3: CASSWSGALVDEQFF; DNA: TGTGCCAGCAGTTGGTCAGGGGCACTGGTCGATGAGCAGTTCTTC
V: TRBV15; D: TRBD1; length: 15; size: many; J: TRBJ2-3; CDR3: CATSGTGTFPDTQYF; DNA: TGTGCCACCAGTGGGACAGGGACCTTTCCAGATACGCAGTATTTT